The 25 T cell receptor beta chains presented below share a single source sample, sequenced in a study of identical twins. TCRdb itself ran the 5' RACE reads through MiXCR, one entry per CDR3 protein. The data hold about 460,000 distinct CDR3 sequences, with approximately 15% observed a single time. This sample also appeared in a second study, on yellow fever vaccine responses in identical twins.

The sequencing input was CD4+ T cells sorted from blood. Receptor source: a woman in her late teens or twenties in good health.

This clonotype turned up a few times. This chain links TRBV24-1 with TRBJ2-2; possibly TRBD1 for D (6 bases). V shed 4 bases and J shed 0 bases, with 14 bases lying between them. The CDR3 has 17 amino acids. Per germline, CDR1 KGHDR and CDR2 SFDVKD. The CDR3 loop reads CATSDRGQSANTGELFF. The CDR3 DNA is TGTGCCACCAGTGACCGCGGACAGTCCGCGAACACCGGGGAGCTGTTTTTT.

This clonotype has a handful of counts. The V and J genes are TRBV4-2 and TRBJ2-5; no clear D. Trimming left V 4 bases short and J 5 bases short, with 11 bases between. The length of the CDR3 is 13 residues. Germline V gene sequence: CDR1 LGHNA, CDR2 YNFKEQ. CDR3 sequence (DNA): TGTGCCAGCAGCCGAGAGGACCCCGAGACCCAGTACTTC. It encodes CASSREDPETQYF.

This clonotype has a count of ten or more. This CDR3 is CASSQTGAQETQYF. CDR3 bases: TGTGCCAGCAGCCAGACAGGGGCCCAAGAGACCCAGTACTTC. V gene TRBV11-2 combines with J gene TRBJ2-5; 8 bases agree with TRBD1. Germline lookup yields CDR1 SGHAT and CDR2 FQNNGV. The J segment lost 1 base and the V segment lost 5 bases, leaving 3 bases of the junction unmatched. The CDR3 is 14 residues long.

V is TRBV6-1 and J is TRBJ1-2; TRBD1 aligns across 9 bases. CDR1 MNHNS and CDR2 SASEGT come from the germline V gene. V shed 6 bases and J 7 bases; nucleotides not matched to a gene: 6. The CDR3 loop spans 13 amino acids. The DNA for the CDR3 is TGTGCCAGCAGAACAGGACAGGGGATTGGCTACACCTTC. Amino acid sequence: CASRTGQGIGYTF.

In this sample, this clonotype turned up a few times. The J gene is TRBJ1-2, the V gene TRBV28; the D is unclear. The CDR3 is 11 amino acids. V was clipped by 6 bases and J by 7 bases, with 9 bases between them. Per germline, CDR1 MDHEN and CDR2 SYDVKM. CDR3 region: CASRGIGGYTF. CDR3 bases: TGTGCCAGCAGAGGAATAGGTGGCTACACCTTC.

This clonotype was counted between two and nine times. The chain joins TRBV7-2 to TRBJ2-7, with 12 bases fitting TRBD2. Germline V gene sequence: CDR1 SGHTA, CDR2 FQGNSA. J was trimmed by 11 bases and V by 5 bases; bases with no gene match: 13. The CDR3 has 15 residues. In DNA form, the CDR3 reads TGTGCCAGCAGCCTCGTCCCTAGCGGGGGGGCCCTTAAGTACTTC. This codes for CASSLVPSGGALKYF.

Many counts were recorded for this clonotype. V gene TRBV7-9 combines with J gene TRBJ2-1, with 10 bases fitting TRBD2. Looked up from germline, CDR1 is SEHNR and CDR2 is FQNEAQ (reference sequence). V gave up 0 bases and J gave up 4 bases; unmatched junction bases: 3. This CDR3 spans 16 amino acids. CDR3 DNA sequence: TGTGCCAGCAGCTTAGCCGGACTAGCGGTTTACAATGAGCAGTTCTTC. It translates to CASSLAGLAVYNEQFF.

J is TRBJ1-5 and V is TRBV2; D possibly corresponds to TRBD1 (5 bases). Per germline, CDR1 SNHLY and CDR2 FYNNEI. CDR3 size: 14 residues. Trimming stripped 4 bases from V and 0 bases from J, with 7 bases between. The CDR3 loop reads CASSGGSSNQPQHF. Here the CDR3 DNA reads TGTGCCAGCAGTGGGGGCAGTAGCAATCAGCCCCAGCATTTT.

The chain employs TRBV3-1 and TRBJ2-5; D is perhaps TRBD2 (6 bases). The V and J ends lost 3 bases and 7 bases respectively, with 15 bases between them. The CDR3 has 14 residues. Germline values: CDR1 LGHDT, CDR2 YNNKEL (reference sequence). The CDR3: CASSHPHGEVTQYF. CDR3 sequence (DNA): TGTGCCAGCAGCCACCCCCATGGGGAGGTGACCCAGTACTTC.

This CDR3 reads CASSGTTYNSPLHF. The CDR3 nucleotides are TGTGCCAGTTCGGGGACAACCTATAATTCACCCCTCCACTTT. The chain carries TRBV12-3 or TRBV12-4 and TRBJ1-6; perhaps TRBD1 as D (6 bases). The CDR3 runs to 14 residues. The V gene lost 9 bases and the J gene lost 2 bases, with 11 bases spanning the gap.

This clonotype was seen at least ten times. The chain is built from TRBV7-9 and TRBJ2-7; 10 bases match TRBD1. The germline gives CDR1 SEHNR, CDR2 FQNEAQ (reference sequence). This CDR3 contains 15 residues. V lost 5 bases to trimming and J lost 5 bases; unmatched junction nucleotides: 9. This CDR3 reads CASSQGQGKNDEQYF. CDR3 coding DNA: TGTGCCAGCAGCCAGGGACAGGGGAAAAACGACGAGCAGTACTTC.

On this clonotype itself: At one boundary the junction diverges from the germline segment, which might be a read error. In DNA, the CDR3 is TGTGCCAGCTCCCTAAGTATTAGCGATCAGCCCCAGCATTTT. It translates to CASSLSISDQPQHF. The chain joins TRBV18 to TRBJ1-5, with unresolved D. Per germline, CDR1 KGHSH and CDR2 LQKENI. The CDR3 consists of 14 residues. The full variable domain, rest sourced from reference TRBV18 and TRBJ1-5, is NAGVMQNPRHLVRRRGQEARLRCSPMKGHSHVYWYRQLPEEGLKFMVYLQKENIIDESGMPKERFSAEFPKEGPSILRIQQVVRGDSAAYFCASSLSISDQPQHFGDGTRLSIL.

This clonotype was recorded a few times. The genes are TRBV25-1 and TRBJ2-6, with unresolved D. Trimming took 6 bases from V and 0 from J, leaving 6 bases between them. The CDR3 has 14 residues. The germline V gene has CDR1 MGHDK and CDR2 SYGVNS. This CDR3 reads CASSRTSGANVLTF. DNA for the CDR3: TGTGCCAGCAGCCGAACCTCTGGGGCCAACGTCCTGACTTTC.

This clonotype turned up a few times. The J gene is TRBJ1-6, the V gene TRBV3-1; no reliable D call. The CDR3 has 14 residues. CDR1 is LGHDT and CDR2 is YNNKEL in the germline V gene (reference sequence). Trimming removed 4 bases at V and 6 bases at J, with 10 bases between. DNA of the CDR3: TGTGCCAGCAGCCGCGGACTGGGTAATTCACCCCTCCACTTT. This codes for CASSRGLGNSPLHF.

The chain couples TRBV19 to TRBJ2-5; unclear D gene. Per the germline V gene, CDR1 is LNHDA and CDR2 is SQIVND (reference sequence). With 3 bases removed from V and 2 bases from J, the gap between germline ends came to 10 bases. The CDR3 sequence is 14 residues long. The chain's CDR3 is CASSMTTFQETQYF. The CDR3 region has the DNA TGTGCCAGTAGTATGACCACTTTTCAAGAGACCCAGTACTTC.

On this clonotype: The junction departs from germline at one end; a sequencing error may be responsible. The V call is TRBV28, the J call TRBJ2-5; D is perhaps TRBD1 or TRBD2 (5 bases each). This CDR3 region has 12 residues. Germline V gene data show CDR1 as MDHEN and CDR2 as SYDVKM. This CDR3 is CASTAGGREGSF. The CDR3 DNA reads TGTGCCAGCACCGCAGGTGGGAGAGAGGGGTCCTTC.

V is TRBV25-1 and J is TRBJ2-3; 10 bases map to TRBD2. Germline V gives CDR1 MGHDK, CDR2 SYGVNS. The V segment lost 2 bases and the J segment 3 bases; nucleotides outside the gene matches: 5. This CDR3 contains 16 residues. The CDR3 reads CASSETSGKTTDTQYF. The CDR3 DNA follows: TGTGCCAGCAGTGAAACTAGCGGGAAAACTACAGATACGCAGTATTTT.

J is TRBJ2-7 and V is TRBV29-1; the D is unclear. CDR1 and CDR2 (germline): SQVTM, ANQGSEA. Trimming stripped 5 bases from V and 3 bases from J, with 11 bases between. The CDR3 has 12 amino acids. CDR3 DNA: TGCAGCGTTACCGGGCCGCGCTACGAGCAGTACTTC. This encodes CSVTGPRYEQYF.

This chain joins TRBV15 and TRBJ2-5; 11 bases align to TRBD2. The V and J ends lost 0 bases and 2 bases, in that order; junction bases with no gene match: 5. The CDR3 runs 17 residues. The V gene's germline CDR1 is LNHNV and CDR2 YYDKDF (reference sequence). The CDR3 is CATSRDRASGRQETQYF. CDR3 bases: TGTGCCACCAGCAGAGATAGGGCTAGCGGGAGGCAAGAGACCCAGTACTTC.

A few counts support this clonotype. The V gene is TRBV7-2, the J gene TRBJ2-3, with D unclear. The CDR3 loop spans 13 amino acids. Germline values: CDR1 SGHTA, CDR2 FQGNSA. V lost 1 base, J lost 11 bases, and 13 bases lay in between. The chain's CDR3 is CASSLDQGSKQYF. CDR3 coding DNA: TGTGCCAGCAGCTTAGACCAAGGCTCAAAGCAGTATTTT.

This sequence joins TRBV3-1 and TRBJ1-1; TRBD1 is a possible D gene (6 bases). Trimming cost V 4 bases and J 4 bases, with 16 bases left between them. From germline, CDR1 is LGHDT and CDR2 YNNKEL (reference sequence). This CDR3 has 15 residues. CDR3 amino acids: CASSPRSGAGTEAFF. The DNA of the CDR3 is TGTGCCAGCAGCCCGAGATCAGGGGCAGGCACTGAAGCTTTCTTT.

V usage is TRBV27 and J usage is TRBJ2-3; 8 bases align to TRBD2. The CDR3 totals 16 residues. Germline CDR1 and CDR2: MNHEY and SMNVEV (reference sequence). J lost 6 bases, V lost 6 bases, and 14 bases had no gene match. The CDR3 loop reads CASSPGLVLRTDTQYF. In nucleotides, the CDR3 is TGTGCCAGCAGCCCGGGACTAGTATTAAGAACTGATACGCAGTATTTT.

The sample holds many counts of this clonotype. CDR3 nucleotides: TGCAGTGCCCGTTCCCAGGGGGGCGGAACCGGGGAGCTGTTTTTT. This codes for CSARSQGGGTGELFF. The chain links TRBV20-1 to TRBJ2-2; D perhaps matches TRBD1 (7 bases). This CDR3 region has 15 residues. V lost 6 bases to trimming and J lost 5 bases, with 19 bases between them. CDR1 and CDR2 from the germline V gene are DFQATT and SNEGSKA (reference sequence).

This clonotype was counted between two and nine times. The chain has TRBV27 and TRBJ2-1, with D perhaps matching TRBD2 (6 bases). Germline CDR1 and CDR2: MNHEY and SMNVEV (reference sequence). This CDR3 region has 17 residues. V was clipped by 5 bases and J by 2 bases, with 19 bases between them. The DNA for the CDR3 is TGTGCCAGCAGTCCACGGACTACCTCAGTTACCTACAATGAGCAGTTCTTC. Amino acid sequence: CASSPRTTSVTYNEQFF.

This chain joins TRBV12-3 or TRBV12-4 and TRBJ2-7; D gene uncertain. This CDR3 has 16 residues. V was clipped by 1 base and J by 4 bases, with 17 bases between them. DNA of the CDR3: TGTGCCAGCAGTTTAGGTACGAACTCGGTCATGTACGAGCAGTACTTC. Translated, it gives CASSLGTNSVMYEQYF.